This T cell receptor beta chain was identified in a study of long-term antiretroviral therapy in people with HIV (dated by TCRdb to about 2022). For the study in its entirety: Collection of the earliest samples took place about a decade ahead of the 2015 WHO recommendation for immediate ART, at a time when ART was typically delayed until CD4 counts fell. This retrospective serial study examined whether starting ART and sustained HIV suppression were associated with changes in the composition and diversity of the TRB repertoire in peripheral blood. A total of 192 cryopreserved PBMC samples came from roughly 30 adults with confirmed HIV infection and were collected serially over a mean of roughly 6 years (range 1-12). Among the 30 or so participants with HIV, ten to twelve were female. Test extractions of a monoclonal T-cell line alongside some 35 polyclonal samples showed no cross-contamination during QIAcube processing.

The CDR3 runs 13 residues from the cysteine to the phenylalanine. Solely the CDR3 DNA is kept, with 39 bases framed from the first base. Via the germline V gene, CDR1 is SGHAT and CDR2 FQNNGV. The V and J ends are trimmed by 5 bases and 2 bases, leaving 9 bases between them. The immunoSEQ hsTCRB v3.0 assay was used at survey level resolution to sequence the TRB variable region. The targeted TRB sequencing depth was about 40,000-55,000 T-cell genomes per sample. Pooled TRB libraries were sequenced on an Illumina MiSeq with a v3 150-cycle kit. As for the original processing: Repertoire analysis was performed in R inside a reproducible Nextflow workflow that covered QC, data transformation and analysis. LymphoSeq2, an R package for exploring AIRR-Seq data, was used to implement the custom analyses. Four samples yielding fewer than 5000 total TRB sequences were excluded, leaving more than 150 analyzed HIV repertoires. Among the approximately 200 retained HIV repertoires, 55 to 60 were collected before ART initiation and 120 to 140 were collected after ART initiation. Repertoires were downsampled to 5000 TRB nucleotide sequences, with summary statistics averaged over 100 downsampling iterations. The analysis kept only TRB sequences whose CDR3 regions were at least seven amino acids long. Diversity was assessed using a clonality score derived from Shannon entropy and using the Gini coefficient. In the repertoire networks, any two of the top 5000 CDR3 amino acid sequences were linked whenever the two sequences differed by an edit distance of one. GLIPH2 predicted antigen specificity groups and MHC restriction for TRB CDR3 amino acid sequences. Known CMV, EBV, HIV or tissue antigen associations were flagged by matching CDR3 amino acid sequences against VDJdb and McPAS-TCR. Pre-ART, post-ART and control groups were compared with Wilcoxon signed-rank tests and Holm-Bonferroni correction. TCRdb carries this immuneACCESS record with in-frame sequences only. Its versions omit some clonotypes, under half of them owing to an unresolved V gene in the studies checked, with the rest unexplained. V, J and clone size are taken as reported in that table, and D and trimming were inferred from the DNA itself. Recorded for this sample are over 40,000 clones; less than 95% of them occurred a single time. Roughly 2.1% of the sample is taken by the ten largest.

In the case of this clone: Its antigen remains unidentified. No base quality information exists; no much larger clone differs at one position.

To be included, a participant needed at least one PBMC sample from before ART initiation plus at least two post-ART samples. Every participant with HIV received treatment in the United States of America. Before DNA extraction, cryopreserved samples of roughly 0.95-10 million PBMC were thawed and washed. At the time of the earliest PBMC sample for each participant with HIV, ages ranged from about 20 to 54 years. Each participant contributed PBMC samples from 1-4 timepoints before ART initiation and 2-8 timepoints after ART initiation, with a median of 7 samples. For every participant, serial HIV viral load, CD4+ T-cell count, ART history and demographic data were obtained. Genomic DNA was extracted from unsorted PBMC with a Qiagen kit on a QIAcube, with processing performed in batches of 12 samples. Study-level results and caveats: The samples span the years 2004 to 2017, and the ART regimens used at that time may not be as effective as current regimens. The repertoire was dominated across all time points by expanded TRB clones identified before ART initiation, although this dominance was seen to fluctuate and to decrease in many PLHIV after ART. Starting ART was linked to a significant rise in TRB diversity, yet even after long-term ART the diversity remained significantly lower than in transplant donor controls. Unsorted PBMC were profiled instead of sorted CD4+ and CD8+ T cells because pre-ART samples had limited cell numbers. Owing to limited PBMC availability, only the TCR beta chain was sequenced, without alpha chain pairing. Inferences about post-ART repertoire changes are limited because no data were available on ART adherence, viral resistance or therapy changes. Narrower CDR3 length ranges were observed in HIV repertoires than in controls, and an antigen-experienced repertoire with only a slight naive shift after ART was suggested by the network structure.

The chain is encoded by TRBV11-2 joined to TRBJ2-5; TRBD1 might be the D gene, on 6 matching bases. This receptor was taken from a young man with HIV. Sequenced material: unsorted PBMCs, taken almost 9.5 years after starting antiretroviral therapy. The CDR3 protein is CASSQGRQETQYF. The nucleotide sequence is given as TGTGCCAGCAGCCAGGGGCGACAAGAGACCCAGTACTTC. The entire variable domain, with the stretches around the CDR3 drawn from the reference TRBV11-2 and TRBJ2-5 proteins, is EAGVAQSPRYKIIEKRQSVAFWCNPISGHATLYWYQQILGQGPKLLIQFQNNGVVDDSQLPKDRFSAERLKGVDSTLKIQPAKLEDSAVYLCASSQGRQETQYFGPGTRLLVL.